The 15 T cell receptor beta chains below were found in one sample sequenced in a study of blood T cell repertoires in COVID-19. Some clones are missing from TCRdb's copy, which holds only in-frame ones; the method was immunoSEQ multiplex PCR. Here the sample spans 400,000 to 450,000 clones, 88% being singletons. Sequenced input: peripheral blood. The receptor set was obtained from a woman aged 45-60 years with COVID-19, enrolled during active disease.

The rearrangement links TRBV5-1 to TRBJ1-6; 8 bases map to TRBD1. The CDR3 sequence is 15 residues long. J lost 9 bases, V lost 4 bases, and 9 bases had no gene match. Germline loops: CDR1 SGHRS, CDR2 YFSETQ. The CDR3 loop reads CASSRDRTSRSPLHF. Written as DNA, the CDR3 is TGCGCCAGCAGCCGGGACAGGACCTCACGTTCACCCCTCCACTTT.

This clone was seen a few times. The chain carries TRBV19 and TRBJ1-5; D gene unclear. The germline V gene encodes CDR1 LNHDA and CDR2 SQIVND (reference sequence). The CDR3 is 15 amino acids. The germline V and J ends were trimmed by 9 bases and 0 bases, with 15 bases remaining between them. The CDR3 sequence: CASRREIYSNQPQHF. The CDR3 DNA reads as TGTGCCAGCCGGAGGGAGATTTATAGCAATCAGCCCCAGCATTTT.

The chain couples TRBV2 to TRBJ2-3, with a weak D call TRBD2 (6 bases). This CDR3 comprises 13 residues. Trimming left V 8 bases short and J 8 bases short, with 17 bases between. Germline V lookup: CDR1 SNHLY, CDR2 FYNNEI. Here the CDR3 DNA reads TGTGCCAGCCTGGGGCTCGGGGGTCTTACGCAGTATTTT. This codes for CASLGLGGLTQYF.

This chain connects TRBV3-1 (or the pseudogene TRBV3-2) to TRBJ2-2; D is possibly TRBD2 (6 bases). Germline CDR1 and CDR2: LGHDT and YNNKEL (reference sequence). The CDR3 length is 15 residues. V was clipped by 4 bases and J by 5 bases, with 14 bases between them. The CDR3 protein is CASSPLARGTGELFF. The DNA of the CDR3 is TGTGCCAGCAGCCCCCTAGCTCGGGGGACCGGGGAGCTGTTTTTT.

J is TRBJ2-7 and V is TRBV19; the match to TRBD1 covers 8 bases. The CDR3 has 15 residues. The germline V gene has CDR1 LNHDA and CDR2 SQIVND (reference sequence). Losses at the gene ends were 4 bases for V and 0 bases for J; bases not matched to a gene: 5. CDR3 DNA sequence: TGTGCCAGTAGTAATCAGGGGGCGAGCTCCTACGAGCAGTACTTC. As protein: CASSNQGASSYEQYF.

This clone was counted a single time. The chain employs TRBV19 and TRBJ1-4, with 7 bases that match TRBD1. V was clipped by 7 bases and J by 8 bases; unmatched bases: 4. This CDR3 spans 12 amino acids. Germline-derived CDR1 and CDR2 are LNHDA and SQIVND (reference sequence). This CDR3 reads CASKGGQEKLFF. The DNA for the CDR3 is TGTGCCAGTAAAGGGGGCCAAGAAAAACTGTTTTTT.

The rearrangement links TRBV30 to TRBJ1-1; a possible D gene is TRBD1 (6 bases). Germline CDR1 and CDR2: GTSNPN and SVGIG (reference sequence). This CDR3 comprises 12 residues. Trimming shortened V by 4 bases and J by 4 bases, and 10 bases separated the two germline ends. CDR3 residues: CAWNPGATEAFF. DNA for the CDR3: TGTGCCTGGAACCCAGGGGCCACTGAAGCTTTCTTT.

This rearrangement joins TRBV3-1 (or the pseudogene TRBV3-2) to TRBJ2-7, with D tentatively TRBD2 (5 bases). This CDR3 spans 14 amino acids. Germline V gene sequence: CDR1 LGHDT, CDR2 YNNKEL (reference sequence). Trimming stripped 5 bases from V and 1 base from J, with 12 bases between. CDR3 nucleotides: TGTGCCAGCAGCTTCCGGGAACTATCCTACGAGCAGTACTTC. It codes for CASSFRELSYEQYF.

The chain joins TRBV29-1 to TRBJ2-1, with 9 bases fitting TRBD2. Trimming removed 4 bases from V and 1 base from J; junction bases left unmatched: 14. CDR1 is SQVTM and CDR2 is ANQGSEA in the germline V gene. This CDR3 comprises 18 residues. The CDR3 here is CSVVTGLALSRSYNEQFF. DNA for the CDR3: TGCAGCGTTGTAACGGGACTAGCTCTTTCCCGTTCCTACAATGAGCAGTTCTTC.

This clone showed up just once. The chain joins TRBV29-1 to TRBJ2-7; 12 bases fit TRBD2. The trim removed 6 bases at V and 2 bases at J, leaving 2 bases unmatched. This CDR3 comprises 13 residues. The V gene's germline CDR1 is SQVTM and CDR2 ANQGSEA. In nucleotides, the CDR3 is TGCAGCGTCAGGACTAGCGGGGCCTACGAGCAGTACTTC. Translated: CSVRTSGAYEQYF.

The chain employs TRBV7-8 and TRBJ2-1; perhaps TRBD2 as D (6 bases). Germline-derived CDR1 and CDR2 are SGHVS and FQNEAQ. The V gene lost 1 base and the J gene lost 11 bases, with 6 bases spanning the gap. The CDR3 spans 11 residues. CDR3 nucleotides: TGTGCCAGCAGCTTAGGGACTAAGCAGTTCTTC. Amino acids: CASSLGTKQFF.

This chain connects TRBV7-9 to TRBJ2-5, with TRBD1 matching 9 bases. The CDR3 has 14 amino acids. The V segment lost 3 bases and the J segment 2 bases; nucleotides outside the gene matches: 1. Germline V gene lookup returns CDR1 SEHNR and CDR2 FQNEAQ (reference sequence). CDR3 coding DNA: TGTGCCAGCAGCTTTGGACAGGGGCAAGAGACCCAGTACTTC. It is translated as CASSFGQGQETQYF.

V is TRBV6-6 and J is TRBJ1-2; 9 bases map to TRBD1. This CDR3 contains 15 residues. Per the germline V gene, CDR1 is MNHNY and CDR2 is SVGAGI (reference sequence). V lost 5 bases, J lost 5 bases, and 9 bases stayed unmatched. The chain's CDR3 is CASSRGETGGYGYTF. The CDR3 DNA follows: TGTGCCAGCAGTCGAGGGGAGACAGGGGGATATGGCTACACCTTC.

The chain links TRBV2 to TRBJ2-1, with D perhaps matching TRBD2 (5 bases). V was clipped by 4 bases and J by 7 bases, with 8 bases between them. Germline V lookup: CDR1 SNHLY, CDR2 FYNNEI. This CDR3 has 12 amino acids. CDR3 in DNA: TGTGCCAGCAGTGTTTCGGGGAATGAGCAGTTCTTC. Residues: CASSVSGNEQFF.

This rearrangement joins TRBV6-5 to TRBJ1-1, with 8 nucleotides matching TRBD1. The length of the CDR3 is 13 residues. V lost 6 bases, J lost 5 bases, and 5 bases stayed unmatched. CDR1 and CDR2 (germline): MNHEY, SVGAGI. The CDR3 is CASSRGRDTEAFF. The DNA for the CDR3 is TGTGCCAGCAGCAGGGGGCGGGATACTGAAGCTTTCTTT.